The 7 T cell receptor beta chains in this list originate from one sample, sequenced in a study of T cell responses to AZD1222 COVID-19 vaccine. TCRdb keeps only in-frame clones here, not all; method: immunoSEQ multiplex PCR. The sample carries some 200,000 clones, 90% to 95% recorded once. The sequenced sample was peripheral blood, obtained 28 days after the second AZD1222 dose. All receptors come from an adult who received the AZD1222 COVID-19 vaccine.

The CDR3 sequence is CASTSQLEAFF. The CDR3 bases are TGTGCCAGCACGTCTCAGTTAGAAGCTTTCTTT. V usage is TRBV5-5 and J usage is TRBJ1-1, with unresolved D. The V gene lost 6 bases and the J gene lost 8 bases, with 11 bases spanning the gap. Germline V gene sequence: CDR1 SGHKS, CDR2 YYEKEE (reference sequence). The length of the CDR3 is 11 residues. Supplemented by reference TRBV5-5 and TRBJ1-1, the full variable domain reads DAGVTQSPTHLIKTRGQQVTLRCSPISGHKSVSWYQQVLGQGPQFIFQYYEKEERGRGNFPDRFSARQFPNYSSELNVNALLLGDSALYLCASTSQLEAFFGQGTRLTVV.

The chain is built from TRBV18 and TRBJ1-2, with TRBD1 matching over 7 bases. Germline CDR1 KGHSH, CDR2 LQKENI. The V and J ends lost 3 bases and 0 bases, in that order; junction bases with no gene match: 10. The CDR3 extends over 17 amino acids. CDR3 nucleotide sequence: TGTGCCAGCTCACCGCCGGGACAGCTCCTCTCTAACTATGGCTACACCTTC. Encoded protein: CASSPPGQLLSNYGYTF.

This chain links TRBV5-5 with TRBJ2-1; tentatively, D is TRBD2 (6 bases). V was clipped by 4 bases and J by 2 bases, with 16 bases between them. This CDR3 is built from 16 residues. Looked up from germline, CDR1 is SGHKS and CDR2 is YYEKEE (reference sequence). CDR3 sequence (DNA): TGTGCCAGCAGCCCGGGGGTAATACCTCCCTACAATGAGCAGTTCTTC. It specifies CASSPGVIPPYNEQFF.

The chain combines TRBV30 with TRBJ1-2; 8 bases match TRBD1. V was clipped by 3 bases and J by 7 bases; unmatched bases: 1. Germline V gene sequence: CDR1 GTSNPN, CDR2 SVGIG (reference sequence). The CDR3 consists of 11 residues. The CDR3 region is CAWRTGVGYTF. CDR3 in DNA: TGTGCCTGGAGGACAGGGGTTGGCTACACCTTC.

The J gene is TRBJ2-1, the V gene TRBV24-1; D perhaps matches TRBD1 (6 bases). With 4 bases removed from V and 10 bases from J, the gap between germline ends came to 22 bases. Germline V gene sequence: CDR1 KGHDR, CDR2 SFDVKD. The CDR3 has 16 amino acids. CDR3 protein: CATSEGSGRGFAEQFF. DNA of the CDR3: TGTGCCACCAGTGAAGGGTCGGGAAGGGGGTTTGCAGAGCAGTTCTTC.

This chain uses TRBV30 with TRBJ1-5; D is uncertain. The CDR3 contains 14 residues. V was shortened by 1 base and J by 5 bases, with 12 bases between the two germline ends. CDR1 is GTSNPN, CDR2 SVGIG, per germline (reference sequence). In nucleotides, the CDR3 is TGTGCCTGGAGTGAGAGGCCCATTTATCAGCCCCAGCATTTT. Residues: CAWSERPIYQPQHF.

This clone was observed a few times. The gene calls are TRBV7-2 and TRBJ2-7; 10 bases align to TRBD2. V was clipped by 5 bases and J by 7 bases; unmatched bases: 8. The length of the CDR3 is 14 residues. Germline-derived CDR1 and CDR2 are SGHTA and FQGNSA. CDR3 region: CASSPSGRAGEQYF. DNA of the CDR3: TGTGCCAGCAGCCCGAGCGGGAGGGCGGGTGAGCAGTACTTC.